Below are 26 T cell receptor beta chains sequenced from a single sample in a study of blood T cell repertoires in COVID-19 (dated by TCRdb to the early 2020s). Libraries were made using the immunoSEQ multiplex PCR assay. In TCRdb, the immuneACCESS table is reduced to in-frame sequences with V and J assigned. These tables do not hold every clone; where another copy was compared, an unresolved V gene accounts for under half, and the others remain unexplained. The sample table contains about 140,000 clones; only one count was recorded for 81% of them. The top ten hold around 8.2% of the sample. Specimen: peripheral blood. All receptors come from a human donor in a cohort sampled during active COVID-19.

This sequence joins TRBV7-9 and TRBJ2-2; D not resolved. Trimming cost V 5 bases and J 6 bases, with 22 bases left between them. There are 17 residues in the CDR3. Per germline, CDR1 SEHNR and CDR2 FQNEAQ (reference sequence). The CDR3 DNA follows: TGTGCCAGCAGCCACTTCGGAGAGGCCGGGTGGGCCGGGGAGCTGTTTTTT. Residues: CASSHFGEAGWAGELFF.

J is TRBJ2-7 and V is TRBV15; TRBD1 aligns across 11 bases. Germline-derived CDR1 and CDR2 are LNHNV and YYDKDF (reference sequence). V shed 1 base and J 3 bases; nucleotides not matched to a gene: 5. This CDR3 is built from 16 residues. DNA of the CDR3: TGTGCCACCAGCAGAGGGACAGGGGGCAAGGACTACGAGCAGTACTTC. Translated, it gives CATSRGTGGKDYEQYF.

This chain connects TRBV3-1 (or the pseudogene TRBV3-2) to TRBJ1-2; maybe TRBD1 (6 bases). The germline V gene has CDR1 LGHDT and CDR2 YNNKEL (reference sequence). V was cut by 4 bases and J by 2 bases, with 11 bases left in between. The CDR3 length is 14 residues. CDR3 coding DNA: TGTGCCAGCAGCCGGAAAGGGGGAAACTATGGCTACACCTTC. Its translation is CASSRKGGNYGYTF.

This sequence joins TRBV6-1 and TRBJ1-6; D is unclear. The CDR3 runs 14 residues. V lost 2 bases, J lost 3 bases, and 5 bases lay in between. Germline CDR1 MNHNS, CDR2 SASEGT. CDR3 sequence: CASSEQFYNSPLHF. Written as DNA, the CDR3 is TGTGCCAGCAGTGAACAGTTCTATAATTCACCCCTCCACTTT.

This clone was counted a single time. The chain uses TRBV9 and TRBJ2-5; 7 nucleotides match TRBD2. V shed 4 bases and J 5 bases; nucleotides not matched to a gene: 5. Per the germline V gene, CDR1 is SGDLS and CDR2 is YYNGEE. CDR3 length: 13 residues. CDR3: CASSRGLGETQYF. For the CDR3, the DNA is TGTGCCAGCAGCCGAGGACTAGGTGAGACCCAGTACTTC.

The rearrangement links TRBV29-1 to TRBJ2-3; 7 nucleotides match TRBD1. The CDR3 is 15 residues long. With 1 base clipped from V and 2 bases from J, the junction kept 6 bases outside the gene matches. Germline V gene data show CDR1 as SQVTM and CDR2 as ANQGSEA. CDR3 amino acids: CSVEGETGTTDTQYF. CDR3 in DNA: TGCAGCGTTGAAGGGGAGACAGGGACCACAGATACGCAGTATTTT.

This chain links TRBV7-9 with TRBJ2-7; D gene uncertain. Germline lookup yields CDR1 SEHNR and CDR2 FQNEAQ (reference sequence). Trimming removed 2 bases at V and 5 bases at J, with 13 bases between. This CDR3 has 14 amino acids. CDR3 in amino acids: CASSLPSDWDEQYF. CDR3 coding DNA: TGTGCCAGCAGCTTACCCTCCGACTGGGACGAGCAGTACTTC.

The CDR3 protein is CASSFTDRGVDTIYF. CDR3 DNA sequence: TGTGCCAGCAGCTTTACCGACAGGGGTGTGGACACCATATATTTT. The V and J genes are TRBV7-9 and TRBJ1-3; TRBD1 matches 8 bases. This CDR3 contains 15 residues. CDR1 SEHNR and CDR2 FQNEAQ come from the germline V gene (reference sequence). J was trimmed by 8 bases and V by 3 bases; bases with no gene match: 9.

The genes are TRBV7-9 and TRBJ1-2; no firm D call. The CDR3 sequence is 12 residues long. The V gene lost 2 bases and the J gene lost 11 bases, with 12 bases spanning the gap. Germline lookup yields CDR1 SEHNR and CDR2 FQNEAQ (reference sequence). CDR3 coding DNA: TGTGCCAGCAGCTTAAAGAGGGAAAGGTACACCTTC. Its translation: CASSLKRERYTF. Full variable domain (missing parts from reference TRBV7-9 and TRBJ1-2): DTGVSQNPRHKITKRGQNVTFRCDPISEHNRLYWYRQTLGQGPEFLTYFQNEAQLEKSRLLSDRFSAERPKGSFSTLEIQRTEQGDSAMYLCASSLKRERYTFGSGTRLTVV.

This rearrangement joins TRBV18 to TRBJ1-5; a possible D gene is TRBD1 (5 bases). V lost 3 bases, J lost 5 bases, and 20 bases lay in between. This CDR3 region has 17 residues. The germline CDR1 and CDR2 sequences are KGHSH and LQKENI. This CDR3 reads CASSPPRGGAADQPQHF. In DNA form, the CDR3 reads TGTGCCAGCTCACCCCCTCGGGGGGGAGCGGCTGATCAGCCCCAGCATTTT.

The CDR3 loop is CASRSGVQETQYF. The CDR3 DNA is TGTGCCAGCAGATCAGGGGTTCAAGAGACCCAGTACTTC. V gene TRBV5-5 combines with J gene TRBJ2-5; perhaps TRBD1 as D (6 bases). V lost 5 bases to trimming and J lost 2 bases, with 10 bases between them. This CDR3 region has 13 residues. Germline V gene lookup returns CDR1 SGHKS and CDR2 YYEKEE (reference sequence).

This chain uses TRBV6-6 with TRBJ1-2, with D maybe TRBD1 (5 bases). The germline V gene has CDR1 MNHNY and CDR2 SVGAGI (reference sequence). V shed 4 bases and J shed 0 bases, with 12 bases lying between them. The CDR3 is made up of 15 amino acids. CDR3 sequence reads: CASSSPRASNYGYTF. In DNA form, the CDR3 reads TGTGCCAGCAGTTCACCCAGGGCCTCTAACTATGGCTACACCTTC.

V usage is TRBV6-5 and J usage is TRBJ2-1, with a tentative D call TRBD2 (6 bases). The CDR3 sequence is 14 residues long. The germline V and J ends were trimmed by 2 bases and 13 bases, with 18 bases remaining between them. In germline, CDR1 is MNHEY, CDR2 SVGAGI. The CDR3 region has the DNA TGTGCCAGCAGTTACATGCGGGGCCAACCCGCACAGTTCTTC. Translating gives CASSYMRGQPAQFF.

The chain recombines TRBV7-9 with TRBJ2-1; D may be TRBD2 (5 bases). From germline, CDR1 is SEHNR and CDR2 FQNEAQ (reference sequence). Trimming took off 5 bases at V and 4 bases at J, with 9 bases between the two ends. The CDR3 consists of 13 residues. CDR3 loop: CASSLWEYNEQFF. As DNA, the CDR3 is TGTGCCAGCAGCCTTTGGGAGTACAATGAGCAGTTCTTC.

This chain uses TRBV9 with TRBJ2-5; 9 bases are a match to TRBD1. V shed 0 bases and J 2 bases; nucleotides not matched to a gene: 5. The CDR3 contains 16 residues. Per the germline V gene, CDR1 is SGDLS and CDR2 is YYNGEE. The CDR3 sequence is CASSVVRQGGQETQYF. Written as DNA, the CDR3 is TGTGCCAGCAGCGTAGTCCGACAGGGGGGACAAGAGACCCAGTACTTC.

The chain employs TRBV29-1 and TRBJ1-2, with D possibly matching TRBD1 (6 bases). The V end lost 4 bases, the J end lost 3 bases, and 12 bases lay between the germline ends. Germline V CDR1 and CDR2: SQVTM, ANQGSEA. This CDR3 is 13 amino acids long. CDR3 coding DNA: TGCAGCGTTGGGGAGACAGGCTACTATGGCTACACCTTC. Its translation: CSVGETGYYGYTF.

This clone was recorded only once. This chain uses TRBV21-1 with TRBJ2-7; the D call in the table, TRBD2, was not verified against the DNA. TRBV21-1 represents a pseudogene. This CDR3 has 14 amino acids. In nucleotides, the CDR3 is TGTGCCAGCAGCAAAGTGCGGGAGGCCTACGAGCAGTACTTC. Its translation: CASSKVREAYEQYF.

The chain couples TRBV27 to TRBJ2-3, with TRBD1 matching over 7 bases. CDR3 length equals 14 residues. Germline CDR1 reads MNHEY; CDR2 reads SMNVEV (reference sequence). V lost 3 bases and J lost 2; bases outside the gene matches: 2. CDR3 region: CASSLQGVTDTQYF. The CDR3, as DNA: TGTGCCAGCAGTTTGCAGGGGGTCACAGATACGCAGTATTTT.

V gene TRBV28 combines with J gene TRBJ2-7; TRBD2 aligns across 7 bases. The CDR3 has 17 residues. The V and J ends lost 8 bases and 3 bases, in that order; junction bases with no gene match: 19. Germline CDR1 is MDHEN and CDR2 is SYDVKM. The chain's CDR3 is CASQPPPLAERLYEQYF. The CDR3 DNA is TGTGCCAGCCAACCGCCTCCGCTAGCGGAGCGCCTCTACGAGCAGTACTTC.

This chain joins TRBV9 and TRBJ2-7; TRBD2 agrees at 12 bases. This CDR3 spans 14 amino acids. Trimming cost V 4 bases and J 6 bases; bases outside gene matches: 5. Per the germline V gene, CDR1 is SGDLS and CDR2 is YYNGEE. The CDR3, as DNA: TGTGCCAGCAGCCGGACTAGCGGGAATATCGAGCAGTACTTC. Translating it yields CASSRTSGNIEQYF.

This clone was found once. The sample holds other DNA sequences that translate to the same CDR3. V and J are TRBV2 and TRBJ2-7; D uncertain. V gave up 4 bases and J gave up 4 bases, with 5 bases separating them. The CDR3 sequence is 11 residues long. The germline V gene has CDR1 SNHLY and CDR2 FYNNEI. The CDR3: CASSGEYEQYF. Written as DNA, the CDR3 is TGTGCCAGCAGTGGAGAATACGAGCAGTACTTC.

This chain uses TRBV5-1 with TRBJ2-1, with TRBD2 identical over 7 bases. Germline V lookup: CDR1 SGHRS, CDR2 YFSETQ. V trimming: 0 bases; J trimming: 7 bases; junction bases outside the gene matches: 7. This CDR3 spans 15 amino acids. The CDR3 DNA sequence: TGCGCCAGCAGCTTGGCTCCGGGAGGTGCGAATGAGCAGTTCTTC. Amino acids: CASSLAPGGANEQFF.

The CDR3 bases are TGTGCCAGCAGGGCGCCCGGAGGGGGCCGATCCTACGAGCAGTACTTC. This codes for CASRAPGGGRSYEQYF. The rearrangement uses TRBV28 and TRBJ2-7; TRBD1 is a possible D gene (7 bases). The germline CDR1 and CDR2 sequences are MDHEN and SYDVKM. The V and J ends lost 6 bases and 1 base respectively, with 19 bases between them. This CDR3 region has 16 residues.

This chain links TRBV29-1 with TRBJ2-3; 7 bases align to TRBD1. The CDR3 covers 15 residues. Per germline, CDR1 SQVTM and CDR2 ANQGSEA. The trim removed 6 bases at V and 2 bases at J, leaving 11 bases unmatched. The CDR3 is CSVAQGPGSTDTQYF. Written as DNA, the CDR3 is TGCAGCGTAGCACAGGGGCCGGGGTCCACAGATACGCAGTATTTT.

V and J are TRBV14 and TRBJ2-3; the match to TRBD1 covers 12 bases. Germline V gene sequence: CDR1 SGHDN, CDR2 FVKESK. The CDR3 spans 18 residues. V shed 5 bases and J 2 bases; nucleotides not matched to a gene: 11. The CDR3 spells CASSCLTGTGGFTDTQYF. The DNA of the CDR3 is TGTGCCAGCAGCTGCCTGACCGGGACAGGGGGCTTCACAGATACGCAGTATTTT.

This chain links TRBV14 with TRBJ2-7; 11 bases fit TRBD2. This CDR3 has 17 amino acids. Germline CDR1 and CDR2: SGHDN and FVKESK. V lost 5 bases, J lost 1 base, and 10 bases stayed unmatched. CDR3 sequence: CASSAGTSGLQSYEQYF. In DNA, the CDR3 is TGTGCCAGCAGCGCAGGGACTAGCGGCCTCCAGTCCTACGAGCAGTACTTC.